This T cell receptor beta chain derives from a study of shared clonotypes between healthy human individuals. TCRdb's copy holds only in-frame clones and misses some; the assay was immunoSEQ multiplex PCR. The table shows 2,100,000 or so clones, with 90% to 97% occurring only once. Germline-derived CDR1 and CDR2 are SGDLS and YYNGEE. The CDR3 has 14 residues. Trimming took 4 bases from V and 7 from J, leaving 17 bases between them. The rearrangement joins TRBV9 to TRBJ1-2; D perhaps matches TRBD1 (5 bases). This clonotype was obtained from a man younger than 35 in good health. Sequencing input: naive CD4+ T cells sorted from blood. Subset: CD45RA+ positively selected. CDR3 sequence (DNA): TGTGCCAGCAGCCCCTCGCCCGGGGGGGGTGGCTACACCTTC. Its protein is CASSPSPGGGGYTF.